These 16 T cell receptor beta chains originate from one sample sequenced in a study of radiotherapy plus CTLA-4 blockade in lung cancer. Sequenced by immunoSEQ multiplex PCR; TCRdb stores in-frame clones only, minus some. The table has 84,000 or so clones, around 86% seen once; the top ten hold roughly 15%. This sample comprised peripheral blood, obtained from a patient treated with radiotherapy plus ipilimumab. These receptors all stem from a human donor with non-small cell lung cancer that progressed on radiotherapy plus ipilimumab.

The chain combines TRBV2 with TRBJ2-3, with D possibly TRBD2 on 5 matching bases. The CDR3 consists of 13 residues. Trimming removed 5 bases from V and 5 bases from J, with 11 bases in between. Looked up from germline, CDR1 is SNHLY and CDR2 is FYNNEI. CDR3 in amino acids: CASSREPGDTQYF. The CDR3 coding sequence is TGTGCCAGCAGTAGGGAGCCGGGAGATACGCAGTATTTT.

This chain uses TRBV11-1 with TRBJ1-1; tentative D call: TRBD1 (5 bases). The V end was cut by 3 bases, the J end by 3 bases, with 14 bases between. Germline CDR1 SGHAT, CDR2 FQDESV (reference sequence). This CDR3 spans 15 amino acids. The CDR3 reads CASSFEGRADTEAFF. As DNA, the CDR3 is TGTGCCAGCAGCTTCGAGGGGCGGGCGGACACTGAAGCTTTCTTT.

The CDR3 loop reads CASSLERLDTQYF. The CDR3 bases are TGTGCCAGCAGCTTAGAGAGGTTAGATACGCAGTATTTT. The chain combines TRBV11-2 with TRBJ2-3, with unresolved D. In germline, CDR1 is SGHAT, CDR2 FQNNGV. This CDR3 is built from 13 residues. Trimming removed 0 bases from V and 5 bases from J, with 6 bases in between.

The rearrangement uses TRBV5-6 and TRBJ2-3, with D unclear. The ends were cut back, 3 bases at V and 5 bases at J, with 13 bases in the middle. Germline lookup yields CDR1 SGHDT and CDR2 YYEEEE. The CDR3 is made up of 14 amino acids. The DNA for the CDR3 is TGTGCCAGCAGCTCCACCCCGCCAGGAGATACGCAGTATTTT. Translating it yields CASSSTPPGDTQYF.

This clone was observed a handful of times. V and J are TRBV7-9 and TRBJ1-1, with 11 positions matching TRBD1. Germline trimming cut 1 base from V and 3 bases from J; bases unmatched to any gene: 4. This CDR3 is built from 16 residues. Germline V gene lookup returns CDR1 SEHNR and CDR2 FQNEAQ (reference sequence). CDR3 sequence: CASSLGTGGRDTEAFF. CDR3 nucleotide sequence: TGTGCCAGCAGCTTAGGGACAGGGGGCAGGGACACTGAAGCTTTCTTT.

This chain uses TRBV7-9 with TRBJ2-7; TRBD1 is a possible D gene (6 bases). Germline V gene sequence: CDR1 SEHNR, CDR2 FQNEAQ (reference sequence). Trimming removed 6 bases from V and 0 bases from J, with 18 bases in between. The CDR3 has 16 residues. CDR3 in amino acids: CASRLTWTASSYEQYF. CDR3 coding DNA: TGTGCCAGCAGATTAACGTGGACAGCAAGCTCCTACGAGCAGTACTTC.

Regarding this clone: Mismatch with germline at one junction end may stem from a read error. J is TRBJ1-2 and V is TRBV5-1; 9 bases are a match to TRBD1. CDR3 size: 16 residues. The germline V gene has CDR1 SGHRS and CDR2 YFSETQ. This CDR3 reads CASRLAIIQGAEGYTF. The CDR3 bases are TGCGCCAGCAGGTTGGCGATCATACAGGGGGCGGAGGGCTACACCTTC.

The J gene is TRBJ2-1, the V gene TRBV5-8; maybe TRBD1 (5 bases). Germline CDR1 reads SGHTS; CDR2 reads YDEGEE. Trimming shortened V by 1 base and J by 5 bases, and 13 bases separated the two germline ends. There are 15 residues in the CDR3. Here the CDR3 DNA reads TGTGCCAGCAGCTTGAGGGGAATGGGTAACAATGAGCAGTTCTTC. Translation: CASSLRGMGNNEQFF.

This chain links TRBV10-3 with TRBJ1-4; 7 bases line up with TRBD1. Losses at the gene ends were 10 bases for V and 4 bases for J; bases not matched to a gene: 15. CDR3 length equals 16 residues. The V gene's germline CDR1 is ENHRY and CDR2 SYGVKD. The CDR3 DNA reads as TGTGCCACCAGCCCCGGGACAGTCAGGGGTAATGAAAAACTGTTTTTT. It is translated as CATSPGTVRGNEKLFF.

The chain has TRBV19 and TRBJ2-7; either TRBD1 or TRBD2 may fit D (5 bases each). V shed 6 bases and J shed 3 bases, with 9 bases lying between them. Looked up from germline, CDR1 is LNHDA and CDR2 is SQIVND (reference sequence). The CDR3 has 12 residues. CDR3 residues: CASRGPDYEQYF. DNA for the CDR3: TGTGCCAGTAGGGGACCGGACTACGAGCAGTACTTC.

This clone was seen a handful of times. The gene calls are TRBV7-9 and TRBJ1-4, with D tentatively TRBD1 (5 bases). V was trimmed by 5 bases and J by 1 base, leaving 11 bases between them. The CDR3 has 15 residues. CDR1 and CDR2 from the germline V gene are SEHNR and FQNEAQ (reference sequence). The CDR3: CASSRQSGTNEKLFF. CDR3 sequence (DNA): TGTGCCAGCAGCCGACAGAGTGGAACTAATGAAAAACTGTTTTTT.

This clone was found a few times. The V call is TRBV19, the J call TRBJ2-6; 8 bases fit TRBD2. The J segment lost 1 base and the V segment lost 5 bases, leaving 4 bases of the junction unmatched. Per germline, CDR1 LNHDA and CDR2 SQIVND (reference sequence). This CDR3 region has 16 residues. DNA of the CDR3: TGTGCCAGTAGTCCGGGCGGGAGGTCTGGGGCCAACGTCCTGACTTTC. Protein: CASSPGGRSGANVLTF.

This chain connects TRBV5-1 to TRBJ1-2, with TRBD1 matching over 10 bases. With 4 bases clipped from V and 4 bases from J, the junction kept 7 bases outside the gene matches. The CDR3 sequence is 15 residues long. Per germline, CDR1 SGHRS and CDR2 YFSETQ. CDR3 region: CASSGDRGSTYGYTF. The CDR3 DNA reads as TGCGCCAGCAGCGGGGACAGGGGATCCACCTATGGCTACACCTTC.

For the CDR3, the DNA is TGTGCCAGCAGCGTAGGACTAGCGGGGGGAGGAACGCAGTATTTT. This translates into CASSVGLAGGGTQYF. The chain carries TRBV9 and TRBJ2-3; 13 bases map to TRBD2. The CDR3 contains 15 residues. Germline V CDR1 and CDR2: SGDLS, YYNGEE. Trimming at V came to 0 bases and at J to 9 bases, leaving 4 bases not matched to a gene.

This clone was detected only a few times. The chain has TRBV6-5 and TRBJ1-6; possibly TRBD1 for D (5 bases). CDR3 size: 13 residues. The germline V gene has CDR1 MNHEY and CDR2 SVGAGI. V was shortened by 6 bases and J by 7 bases, with 10 bases between the two germline ends. The CDR3 sequence: CASRSGRNSPLHF. The CDR3 DNA follows: TGTGCCAGCAGGTCGGGGCGGAATTCACCCCTCCACTTT.

The chain combines TRBV6-5 with TRBJ2-7; the match to TRBD1 covers 9 bases. From germline, CDR1 is MNHEY and CDR2 SVGAGI. J was trimmed by 4 bases and V by 6 bases; bases with no gene match: 4. The CDR3 extends over 13 amino acids. The CDR3 protein is CASRETGGYEQYF. The CDR3, as DNA: TGTGCCAGCAGAGAGACAGGGGGATACGAGCAGTACTTC.